The subject of this entry is one TCR beta chain. Sequencing was performed with immunoSEQ multiplex PCR; in TCRdb, only in-frame clones are kept and a portion is missing. This table holds about 35,000 clones, 80% to 95% found once. This sample is drawn from a study of control samples from healthy donors and cancer patients. The V gene's germline CDR1 is SGHTA and CDR2 FQGTGA. The CDR3 runs 12 residues. Trimming cost V 4 bases and J 7 bases, with 8 bases left between them. V usage is TRBV7-3 and J usage is TRBJ1-3; the D gene is possibly TRBD1 (5 bases). Sequences were obtained from PBMCs. This receptor was identified in a man aged 35 to 55 with colorectal cancer. CDR3 DNA sequence: TGTGCCAGCAGCTCAGGGTCGAACACCATATATTTT. As protein: CASSSGSNTIYF.